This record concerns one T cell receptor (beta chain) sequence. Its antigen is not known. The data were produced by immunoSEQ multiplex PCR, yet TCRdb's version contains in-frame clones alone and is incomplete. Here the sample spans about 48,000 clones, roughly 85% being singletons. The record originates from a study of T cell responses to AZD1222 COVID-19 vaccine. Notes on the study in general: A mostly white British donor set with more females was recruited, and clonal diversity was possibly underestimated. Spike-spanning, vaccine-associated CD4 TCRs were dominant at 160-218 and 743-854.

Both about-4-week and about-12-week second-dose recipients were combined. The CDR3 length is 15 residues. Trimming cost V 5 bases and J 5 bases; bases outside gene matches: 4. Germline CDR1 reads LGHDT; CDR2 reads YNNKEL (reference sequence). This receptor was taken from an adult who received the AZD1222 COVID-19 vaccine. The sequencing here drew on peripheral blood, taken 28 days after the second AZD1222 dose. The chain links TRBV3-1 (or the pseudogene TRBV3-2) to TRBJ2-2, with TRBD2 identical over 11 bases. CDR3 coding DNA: TGTGCCAGCAGCGGGACTAGCGGATATACCGGGGAGCTGTTTTTT. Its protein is CASSGTSGYTGELFF.